Detailed here is one T cell receptor (beta chain). Its target is unknown. TCRdb processed the 5' RACE reads anew with MiXCR; each CDR3 protein has one entry. The sample records hundreds of thousands of distinct CDR3 sequences, 9% to 15% being singletons. This CDR3 region has 18 residues. J lost 0 bases, V lost 5 bases, and 13 bases had no gene match. Germline CDR1 and CDR2: DFQATT and SNEGSKA (reference sequence). This entry is derived from a study of T cells after yellow fever vaccination. Study details: In the case of low-cell-number fractions, SMART-Seq v4 Ultra Low Input was used for preparation. Broader study findings: A small proportion of clonotypes was detected in both the CD4 and CD8 compartments. Post-booster repertoires again held most primary-vaccination clones (about 96% CD4, 80% to 90% CD8).

The clonotype was recovered from a man aged 25 to 40 who received the YFV17D yellow fever vaccine. The chain couples TRBV20-1 to TRBJ2-6, with TRBD2 matching 7 bases. The sequencing here drew on PBMCs, taken on the day of the yellow fever booster vaccination. CDR3 bases: TGCAGTGCTTCCCCCAGACTAGCTCAGAGCTCTGGGGCCAACGTCCTGACTTTC. This codes for CSASPRLAQSSGANVLTF.